This T cell receptor beta chain was found in a study of T cell clonotyping in hematopoietic cell transplantation. Recipient blood drawn about 28 days pretransplant and days 30, 100, 180 after. In germline, CDR1 is MDHEN, CDR2 SYDVKM. Trimming removed 2 bases from V and 5 bases from J, with 6 bases in between. This CDR3 contains 13 residues. The repertoire was sequenced with immunoSEQ multiplex PCR; TCRdb's copy has only in-frame clones and lacks some. The sample records approximately 7,500 clones, 89% being singletons. The specimen was PBMCs, collected 30 days after allogeneic stem cell transplant. This TCR was sampled from a female patient aged 45-65 years who had an allogeneic stem cell transplant from an unrelated donor, so the T cells may come from the graft donor. Some clones in this sample may be carry-over from other donors' samples. This rearrangement joins TRBV28 to TRBJ2-2; D gene uncertain. The CDR3 reads CASSLVGTGELFF. For the CDR3, the DNA is TGTGCCAGCAGTTTAGTGGGAACCGGGGAGCTGTTTTTT.